This TCR beta chain was identified during a study of T cell responses to AZD1222 COVID-19 vaccine. The assay was immunoSEQ multiplex PCR, and TCRdb's table has in-frame clones only and misses some. Among over 100,000 clones listed, about 82% were seen once. The CDR3 sequence is 16 residues long. V lost 5 bases, J lost 6 bases, and 6 bases stayed unmatched. Germline CDR1 reads SGHTA; CDR2 reads FQGTGA. Sequencing used peripheral blood, obtained 28 days after the second dose of the MenACWY control vaccine. The chain has TRBV7-3 and TRBJ2-1; 14 nucleotides align to TRBD2. The TCR sequence derives from an adult who received the MenACWY meningococcal vaccine as a control. The CDR3 is CASSPGLAGGVNEQFF. CDR3 bases: TGTGCCAGCAGCCCTGGACTAGCGGGAGGCGTCAATGAGCAGTTCTTC.